Presented here are 5 T cell receptor beta chains from one specimen sequenced in a study of shared clonotypes between healthy human individuals. Only in-frame clones appear in the TCRdb table, and some are missing; sequencing was by immunoSEQ multiplex PCR. Of 2.3 million or so clones listed, 85% to 95% are singletons. Material: naive CD4+ T cells from PBMCs. The subset was: CD45RA+ positively selected. All receptors derive from a man between 18 and 29 years old in good health. Some clones in this sample may be carry-over from other donors' samples.

J is TRBJ1-1 and V is TRBV27; the D is unclear. This CDR3 contains 13 residues. With 3 bases removed from V and 3 bases from J, the gap between germline ends came to 8 bases. Germline CDR1 MNHEY, CDR2 SMNVEV (reference sequence). CDR3 sequence (DNA): TGTGCCAGCAGTTTCGTAAGGGACACTGAAGCTTTCTTT. Its protein is CASSFVRDTEAFF.

The rearrangement links TRBV30 to TRBJ1-2; D might be TRBD1 (6 bases). The germline V gene encodes CDR1 GTSNPN and CDR2 SVGIG (reference sequence). The CDR3 loop spans 14 amino acids. V was cut by 2 bases and J by 4 bases, with 14 bases left in between. The CDR3 DNA follows: TGTGCCTGGAGTCCGTCTACAGGGATCTATGGCTACACCTTC. Protein: CAWSPSTGIYGYTF.

The chain is built from TRBV7-2 and TRBJ1-3; 8 bases map to TRBD1. V shed 3 bases and J 4 bases; nucleotides not matched to a gene: 5. CDR3 size: 15 residues. Germline V lookup: CDR1 SGHTA, CDR2 FQGNSA. The CDR3 protein is CASSFRQGYGNTIYF. The CDR3 nucleotides read TGTGCCAGCAGCTTCCGACAGGGGTACGGAAACACCATATATTTT.

The chain joins TRBV12-1 to TRBJ1-5; the table names TRBD1, a call not compared with the DNA. TRBV12-1 is described as a pseudogene. The length of the CDR3 is 14 residues. The CDR3 loop reads CASPQAYSNQPQHF. DNA for the CDR3: TGTGCCAGCCCCCAGGCTTATAGCAATCAGCCCCAGCATTTT.

Remarks on this clone: The sample holds other DNA sequences that translate to the same CDR3. This chain joins TRBV9 and TRBJ1-2, with 7 bases lining up with TRBD1. This CDR3 is built from 14 residues. With V trimmed by 2 bases and J by 2 bases, 3 bases remained unmatched. Germline CDR1 and CDR2: SGDLS and YYNGEE. The CDR3: CASSVTGTNYGYTF. For the CDR3, the DNA is TGTGCCAGCAGCGTGACAGGGACGAACTATGGCTACACCTTC.